These T cell receptor beta chains were read from a single sample in a study of read filtering for tumor transcriptome and immune sequencing. TCRdb called the reads again in MiXCR, with one record for every CDR3 protein. This table holds about 50,000 distinct CDR3 sequences, around 20% found once. The material sequenced was a population of CD138-negative cells sorted from bone marrow. The receptors were gathered from a donor over 35 with multiple myeloma. Both conserved end residues are part of each CDR3. Each record gives: V gene, clone size, D gene, J gene, CDR3 DNA, CDR3 protein. A D gene is named only where the DNA matches it firmly. Only part of the rows carry a size: once, few, many, or a class if the clone is expanded.

>TRBV2|.|.|TRBJ1-5
TGTGCCAGCAGTGAGGGTCGGGGTACATATCAGCCCCAGCATTTT
CASSEGRGTYQPQHF
>TRBV5-4|.|TRBD1|TRBJ1-1
TGTGCCAGCAGCCGCCGACAGGGAGGAACTGAAGCTTTCTTT
CASSRRQGGTEAFF
>TRBV12-3/TRBV12-4|many|.|TRBJ2-5
TGTGCCAGCAGTTTCCGGGGCGACGGGGAGACCCAGTACTTC
CASSFRGDGETQYF
>TRBV2|many|.|TRBJ2-7
TGTGCCAGCAATGTTCTGGGCGTCGAGTACGAGCAGTACTTC
CASNVLGVEYEQYF
>TRBV20-1|few|.|TRBJ1-2
TGCAGTGCTAGAGGTGGACGTAACTATGGCTACACCTTC
CSARGGRNYGYTF
>TRBV5-6|once|.|TRBJ2-1
TGTGCAAGCAGCTTGTCCGCGAGCTCCTACAATGAGCAGTTATTC
CASSLSASSYNEQLF
>TRBV11-3|many|TRBD1|TRBJ2-5
TGTGCCAGCAGCCCCCGGGACAGGGGGCAGGAGACCCAGTACTTC
CASSPRDRGQETQYF
>TRBV28|.|TRBD2|TRBJ2-1
TGTGCCAGCAGTTTAGGGGCAGCTAGCGGGAGGCGGGGGCAGTTCTTC
CASSLGAASGRRGQFF
>TRBV20-1|many|.|TRBJ2-1
TGCAGTGCTAGAGATCTTGGGCGGGCGGCCTCCTACAATGAGCAGTTCTTC
CSARDLGRAASYNEQFF
>TRBV20-1|.|TRBD2|TRBJ2-1
TGCAGTGCTCCTGGGATTAGCGGGACCAATGAGCAGTTCTTC
CSAPGISGTNEQFF
>TRBV24-1|many|TRBD2|TRBJ2-1
TGTGCCACCAGTGATTCTACTCAGACTAGCGGGATCTATGGAAATGAGCAGTTCTTC
CATSDSTQTSGIYGNEQFF
>TRBV7-9|few|TRBD1|TRBJ1-4
TGTGCCAGCAGCTTAGCTCCCAGGGGGAGTGAAAAACTGTTTTTT
CASSLAPRGSEKLFF
>TRBV6-5|many|.|TRBJ2-1
TGTGCCAGCAGTTACCACCCGGGCCGCAATGAGCAGTTCTTC
CASSYHPGRNEQFF
>TRBV29-1|many|TRBD1|TRBJ1-1
TGCAGCGTGGCAAAGACAGGGAAGGCTGAAGCTTTCTTT
CSVAKTGKAEAFF
>TRBV3-1|many|.|TRBJ1-1
TGTGCCAGCAGCCCATTGGGGGGTGACACTGAAGCTTTCTTT
CASSPLGGDTEAFF
>TRBV4-2|many|TRBD2|TRBJ2-5
TGTGCCAGCAGCCAAGTAGCGGGCCCCCAAGAGACCCAGTACTTC
CASSQVAGPQETQYF
>TRBV30|many|TRBD1|TRBJ2-1
TGTGCCTGGATCGGCGGGAAAACGGGACAGGCATTGAATGAGCAGTTCTTC
CAWIGGKTGQALNEQFF
>TRBV10-3|many|TRBD1|TRBJ2-7
TGTGCCATCAGGCAGGGGGCAGGGGAGCAGTACTTC
CAIRQGAGEQYF
>TRBV30|.|TRBD1|TRBJ2-2
TGTGCCTGGAGTGAGACAGGGGGCTGGAACACCGGGGAGCTGTTTTTT
CAWSETGGWNTGELFF
>TRBV27|.|TRBD2|TRBJ2-1
TGTGCCAGCAGACCCCCCCCAGCGGGAGTTTTGAATGAACAGTTCTTC
CASRPPPAGVLNEQFF
>TRBV7-6|many|TRBD2|TRBJ2-1
TGTGCCAGCAGCTTATTTTCTAGCGGGGCCTACAATGAGCAGTTCTTC
CASSLFSSGAYNEQFF
>TRBV12-3/TRBV12-4|few|TRBD2|TRBJ2-5
TGTGCCAGCAGTGTAGCGGGAGAAGAGACCCAGTACTTC
CASSVAGEETQYF
>TRBV3-1|.|.|TRBJ2-7
TGTGCCAGCAGCCAAGGGCCGGCGAGGAAATACGAGCAGTACTTC
CASSQGPARKYEQYF
>TRBV12-3/TRBV12-4|many|.|TRBJ2-2
TGTGCCAGCACAACAGATCACACCGGGGAGCTGTTTTTT
CASTTDHTGELFF
>TRBV29-1|many|TRBD1|TRBJ1-1
TGCAGCGCATTACAGGGGAGCACTGAAGCTTTCTTT
CSALQGSTEAFF
>TRBV4-1|medium-sized|.|TRBJ2-1
TGCGCCAGCAGCCAAGTTATCACCAATGAGCAGTTCTTC
CASSQVITNEQFF
>TRBV5-5|many|.|TRBJ2-5
TGTGCCAGCAGCTTGACAGGCGCAGAGACCCAGTACTTC
CASSLTGAETQYF